These T cell receptor beta chains were read from a single sample in a study of siplizumab effects on memory and regulatory T cells. The table came from immunoSEQ multiplex PCR; TCRdb's copy has only in-frame clones and leaves some out. Of nearly 85,000 clones in the sample, approximately 90% were seen once. Sequencing input: Tregs sorted from blood. The source of these receptors is a human donor in good health. CDR3s include the opening cysteine and the closing phenylalanine or tryptophan.

J gene | V gene | CDR3 protein
TRBJ1-1 | TRBV2 | CASSEGGTEAFF
TRBJ2-5 | TRBV5-1 | CASSPSSGGARETQYF
TRBJ1-5 | TRBV18 | CASSPGSGNQPQHF
TRBJ1-2 | TRBV10-3 | CAISEGRLDGYTF
TRBJ2-7 | TRBV6-1 | CASSGDRPSYEQYF
TRBJ1-2 | TRBV7-9 | CASSPGTGAWLGYGYTF
TRBJ2-5 | TRBV7-3 | CASSRLAGPQETQYF
TRBJ1-2 | TRBV19 | CASSVRLGRSDGYTF
TRBJ1-5 | TRBV7-6 | CASSLAVTGARGTQPQHF
TRBJ2-3 | TRBV27 | CASRIGTLSTDTQYF